This T cell receptor beta chain stems from a study of OX40 agonist ivuxolimab in advanced cancers. TCRdb's copy holds only in-frame clones and misses some; the assay was immunoSEQ multiplex PCR. The sample records approximately 78,000 clones, around 88% being singletons. Comments on this clone: Its antigen remains unidentified.

Trimming removed 6 bases from V and 6 bases from J, with 18 bases in between. The germline CDR1 and CDR2 sequences are SNHLY and FYNNEI. This CDR3 has 14 residues. Broader study findings: Undetermined was the antigen specificity of the expanded peripheral T cells.

Sample: CD4+ or CD8+ T cells sorted from blood, taken in a trial of the OX40 agonist ivuxolimab. This sequence originates from an adult with an advanced solid tumor such as melanoma, head and neck, liver or kidney cancer. V and J are TRBV2 and TRBJ2-7; perhaps D is TRBD1 or TRBD2 (5 bases each). The CDR3: CASRGVGPFGEQYF. DNA for the CDR3: TGTGCCAGCAGGGGGGTAGGGCCTTTTGGCGAGCAGTACTTC.